The rows below give T cell receptor beta chains drawn from one sample of a study of T cells in Graves' hyperthyroidism and ophthalmopathy. TCRdb reprocessed the multiplex PCR reads with MiXCR, giving one entry per CDR3 protein. The table lists hundreds of thousands of distinct CDR3 sequences, 14% to 15% of them singletons. Sequencing was done on a sample of blood. All receptors come from a woman aged 40 to 50 with Graves' ophthalmopathy. The CDR3 runs from the conserved cysteine through the conserved F or W. The order of the fields is clone size, J gene, V gene, D gene, CDR3 protein, CDR3 DNA. D genes are given only for firm matches. Size is stated for part of the rows, as once, few or many counts, or as a class when the clone is expanded.

size: many; J: TRBJ2-7; V: TRBV2; D: NA; CDR3: CASSEGGARISYEQYF; DNA: TGTGCCAGCAGTGAAGGGGGGGCGAGAATTTCCTACGAGCAGTACTTC
size: many; J: TRBJ2-5; V: TRBV2; D: NA; CDR3: CASSEIGHLQETQYF; DNA: TGTGCCAGCAGTGAAATTGGTCATCTACAAGAGACCCAGTACTTC
size: many; J: TRBJ2-7; V: TRBV4-3; D: TRBD2; CDR3: CASSQDRGGPNYEQYF; DNA: TGCGCCAGCAGCCAAGATCGGGGGGGCCCCAACTACGAGCAGTACTTC
size: many; J: TRBJ2-5; V: TRBV28; D: NA; CDR3: CASSLYSETQYF; DNA: TGTGCCAGCAGTTTATATTCAGAGACCCAGTACTTC
size: few; J: TRBJ2-5; V: TRBV10-3; D: NA; CDR3: CAISESDRPWIQYF; DNA: TGTGCCATCAGTGAGTCGGACAGACCTTGGATCCAGTACTTC
size: NA; J: TRBJ1-2; V: TRBV4-2; D: NA; CDR3: CASSPGGGGHGYTF; DNA: TGTGCCAGCAGCCCCGGAGGGGGTGGGCATGGCTACACCTTC
size: few; J: TRBJ1-3; V: TRBV28; D: NA; CDR3: CASSLPYYSGNTIYF; DNA: TGTGCCAGCAGTTTACCCTACTACTCTGGAAACACCATATATTTT
size: many; J: TRBJ2-5; V: TRBV6-5; D: TRBD1; CDR3: CASNLDRGRETQYF; DNA: TGTGCCAGCAATTTGGACAGGGGCCGGGAGACCCAGTACTTC
size: few; J: TRBJ2-6; V: TRBV11-2; D: NA; CDR3: CASSLTHNPGANVLTF; DNA: TGTGCCAGCAGCTTAACCCACAACCCTGGGGCCAACGTCCTGACTTTC
size: many; J: TRBJ2-7; V: TRBV11-2; D: NA; CDR3: CASSHSGTTYEQYF; DNA: TGTGCCAGCAGCCATTCCGGGACAACCTACGAGCAGTACTTC
size: many; J: TRBJ2-7; V: TRBV10-3; D: TRBD2; CDR3: CAIRDPTSGRDEQYF; DNA: TGTGCCATCAGAGACCCCACTAGCGGGAGGGACGAGCAGTACTTC
size: many; J: TRBJ2-2; V: TRBV20-1; D: NA; CDR3: CSAREGGAVVGELFF; DNA: TGCAGTGCTAGAGAAGGAGGGGCAGTGGTCGGGGAGCTGTTTTTT
size: many; J: TRBJ2-7; V: TRBV12-3/TRBV12-4; D: NA; CDR3: CASSYPGPYEQYF; DNA: TGTGCCAGCAGTTACCCGGGACCATACGAGCAGTACTTC
size: many; J: TRBJ2-2; V: TRBV10-3; D: NA; CDR3: CAITKGTEDTGELFF; DNA: TGTGCCATCACCAAGGGGACGGAGGACACCGGGGAGCTGTTTTTT
size: few; J: TRBJ1-2; V: TRBV19; D: TRBD1; CDR3: CASSSLTGAYGYTF; DNA: TGTGCCAGTAGTAGTCTGACAGGGGCCTATGGCTACACCTTC
size: many; J: TRBJ2-7; V: TRBV28; D: TRBD2; CDR3: CASSVLAGGPKGQYF; DNA: TGTGCCAGCAGTGTACTAGCGGGAGGGCCAAAGGGGCAGTACTTC
size: many; J: TRBJ1-2; V: TRBV11-2; D: NA; CDR3: CASSLDPTETDYGYTF; DNA: TGTGCCAGCAGCTTAGATCCGACAGAGACGGACTATGGCTACACCTTC
size: NA; J: TRBJ2-5; V: TRBV7-2; D: NA; CDR3: CASSRAPETQYF; DNA: TGTGCCAGCAGTCGAGCCCCCGAGACCCAGTACTTC
size: few; J: TRBJ2-3; V: TRBV6-4; D: TRBD2; CDR3: CASSDSTSGRPDTQYF; DNA: TGTGCCAGCAGTGACTCAACTAGCGGGAGACCGGATACGCAGTATTTT
size: many; J: TRBJ2-5; V: TRBV28; D: TRBD2; CDR3: CASIQAGVGQETQYF; DNA: TGTGCCAGCATTCAAGCGGGAGTAGGGCAAGAGACCCAGTACTTC
size: many; J: TRBJ2-7; V: TRBV28; D: NA; CDR3: CASSFTGSGNYEQYF; DNA: TGTGCCAGCAGTTTCACTGGTAGCGGAAACTACGAGCAGTACTTC
size: many; J: TRBJ2-7; V: TRBV29-1; D: NA; CDR3: CSATSGSPYEQYF; DNA: TGCAGCGCCACCAGCGGCAGTCCCTACGAGCAGTACTTC